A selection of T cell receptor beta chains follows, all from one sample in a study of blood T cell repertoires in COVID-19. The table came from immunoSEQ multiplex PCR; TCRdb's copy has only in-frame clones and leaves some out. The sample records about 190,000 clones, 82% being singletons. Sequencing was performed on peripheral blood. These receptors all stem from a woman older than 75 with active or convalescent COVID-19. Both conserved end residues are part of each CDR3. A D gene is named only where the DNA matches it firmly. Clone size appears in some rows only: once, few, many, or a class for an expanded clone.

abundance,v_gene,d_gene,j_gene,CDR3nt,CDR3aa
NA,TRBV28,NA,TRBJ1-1,TGTGCCAGTTGGCCAGGCCTCTTGAACACTGAAGCTTTCTTT,CASWPGLLNTEAFF
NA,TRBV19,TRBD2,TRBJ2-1,TGTGCCAGTAGTGCATTTTCCGGGACTAGCGGGAGTTCATGGTACAATGAGCAGTTCTTC,CASSAFSGTSGSSWYNEQFF
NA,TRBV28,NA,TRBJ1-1,TGTGCCAGCAGTTTAGGGCACACTGAAGCTTTCTTT,CASSLGHTEAFF
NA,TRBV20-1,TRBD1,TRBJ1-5,TGCAGTGCCAGCCGGGACAGCGCTCCGCATTTT,CSASRDSAPHF
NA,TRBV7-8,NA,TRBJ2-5,TGTGCCAGCAGCTTAGCCCTCTATCCCGAAGAGACCCAGTACTTC,CASSLALYPEETQYF
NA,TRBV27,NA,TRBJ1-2,TGTGCCAGCAGTTTGCAGAATAACTATGGCTACACCTTC,CASSLQNNYGYTF
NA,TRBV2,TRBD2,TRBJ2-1,TGTGCCAGCAGTGGGACTAGCGACCTTGGACGGTTCTTC,CASSGTSDLGRFF
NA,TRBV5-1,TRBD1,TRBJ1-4,TGCGCCAGCAGCTTGGCCGGGACAGGGGGCGAAAAACTGTTTTTT,CASSLAGTGGEKLFF
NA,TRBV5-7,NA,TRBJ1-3,TGTGCCAGCAGCGGGCAGGGGGGAAACACCATATATTTT,CASSGQGGNTIYF
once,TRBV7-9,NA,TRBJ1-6,TGTGCCAGCAGCTTAGCGCAAACAGGAGTGTTCAATTCACCCCTCCACTTT,CASSLAQTGVFNSPLHF
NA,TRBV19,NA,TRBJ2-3,TGTGCCAGTAGTATAGGGGCAGCCACCACAGATACGCAGTATTTT,CASSIGAATTDTQYF
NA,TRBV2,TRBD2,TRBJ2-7,TGTGCCAGCAGTGACGGACTAGCGGGGGTCGAGCAGTACTTC,CASSDGLAGVEQYF
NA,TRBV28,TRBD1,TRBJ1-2,TGTGCCAGCAGAAGACAGGGACCTAACTATGGCTACACCTTC,CASRRQGPNYGYTF
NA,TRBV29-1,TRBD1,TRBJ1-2,TGCAGCGTTGCTCGGGACAGGGGGCGGTTAAGCCGCTACACCTTC,CSVARDRGRLSRYTF
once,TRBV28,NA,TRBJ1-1,TGTGCCAGCAGTTTGTGGAGAGGAGACCCCAACGTGGGTGAAGCTTTCTTT,CASSLWRGDPNVGEAFF
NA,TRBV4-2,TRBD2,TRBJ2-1,TGTGCCAGCAGCCAAGATCTAGCGGGAGTGTTGCATGAGCAGTTCTTC,CASSQDLAGVLHEQFF
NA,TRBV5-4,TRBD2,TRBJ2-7,TGTGCCAGCAGCCGTTGGGCGGGAGAGGGCTCCGAGCAGTACTTC,CASSRWAGEGSEQYF
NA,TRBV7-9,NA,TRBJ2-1,TGTGCCAGCAGCCAGGGACTTACAGGGTTCTTC,CASSQGLTGFF
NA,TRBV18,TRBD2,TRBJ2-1,TGTGCCAGCTCACCTTCAATAGCGGGAGGTATGGGCAATGAGCAGTTCTTC,CASSPSIAGGMGNEQFF
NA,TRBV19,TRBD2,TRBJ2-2,TGTGCCAGTAGTATTGAGGGAGGGTGGAACACCGGGGAGCTGTTTTTT,CASSIEGGWNTGELFF
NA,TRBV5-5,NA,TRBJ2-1,TGTGCCAGCAGCCTAACAGGACAGCCGTACAATGAGCAGTTCTTC,CASSLTGQPYNEQFF
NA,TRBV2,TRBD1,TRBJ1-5,TGTGCCAGCAGTGGATGGACAGGGGGCCAGCCCCAGCATTTT,CASSGWTGGQPQHF
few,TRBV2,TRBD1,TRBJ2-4,TGTGCCAGCAAACCCGGGACAGGGGGCGTTGGAGCCAAAAACATTCAGTACTTC,CASKPGTGGVGAKNIQYF